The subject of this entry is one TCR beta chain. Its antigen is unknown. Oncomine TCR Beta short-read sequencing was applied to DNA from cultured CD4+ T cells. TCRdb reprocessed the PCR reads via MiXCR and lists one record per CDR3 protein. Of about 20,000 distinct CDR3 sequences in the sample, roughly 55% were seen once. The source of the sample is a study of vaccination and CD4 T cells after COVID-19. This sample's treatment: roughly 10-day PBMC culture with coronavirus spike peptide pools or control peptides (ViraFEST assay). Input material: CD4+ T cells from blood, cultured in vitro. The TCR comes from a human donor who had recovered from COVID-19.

In nucleotides, the CDR3 is TGTGCCAGCAGCCCAACTCTCAACTGGGGCTACACCTTC. This translates into CASSPTLNWGYTF. The chain couples TRBV27 to TRBJ1-2; no reliable D call. Germline V gene lookup returns CDR1 MNHEY and CDR2 SMNVEV (reference sequence). The CDR3 runs 13 residues. Between the trimmed V and J ends, which lost 6 bases and 8 bases, there was a span of 16 bases.